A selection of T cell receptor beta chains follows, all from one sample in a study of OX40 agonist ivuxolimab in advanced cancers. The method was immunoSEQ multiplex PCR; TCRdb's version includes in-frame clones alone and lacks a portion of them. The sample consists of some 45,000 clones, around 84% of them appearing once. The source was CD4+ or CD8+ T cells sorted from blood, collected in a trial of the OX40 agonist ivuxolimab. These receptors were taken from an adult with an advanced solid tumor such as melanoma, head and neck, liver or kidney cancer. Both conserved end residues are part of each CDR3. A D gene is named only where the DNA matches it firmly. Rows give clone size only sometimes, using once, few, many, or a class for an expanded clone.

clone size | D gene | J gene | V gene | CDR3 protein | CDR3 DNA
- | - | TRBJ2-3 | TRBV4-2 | CASSPGGPDTQYF | TGTGCCAGCAGCCCGGGGGGCCCAGATACGCAGTATTTT
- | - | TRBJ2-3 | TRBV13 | CASSLQGEGTDTQYF | TGTGCCAGCAGCTTGCAGGGGGAGGGCACAGATACGCAGTATTTT
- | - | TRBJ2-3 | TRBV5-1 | CASSPDRPDTQYF | TGCGCCAGCAGCCCAGACAGACCAGATACGCAGTATTTT
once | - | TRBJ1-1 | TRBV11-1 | CASSLGFQGSGNTEAFF | TGTGCCAGCAGCTTAGGTTTCCAGGGGTCGGGGAACACTGAAGCTTTCTTT
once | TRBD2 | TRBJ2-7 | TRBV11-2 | CASSQRTSGITYEQYF | TGTGCCAGCAGCCAACGGACTAGCGGGATCACCTACGAGCAGTACTTC
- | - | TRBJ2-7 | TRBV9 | CASSVGASGAGYEQYF | TGTGCCAGCAGCGTAGGTGCTTCAGGCGCGGGCTACGAGCAGTACTTC
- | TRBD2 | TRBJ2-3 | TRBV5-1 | CASSLQGGGGTDTQYF | TGCGCCAGCAGCTTGCAAGGCGGGGGGGGCACAGATACGCAGTATTTT
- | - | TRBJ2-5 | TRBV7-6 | CASSLTGNQETQYF | TGTGCCAGCAGCTTAACGGGTAACCAAGAGACCCAGTACTTC
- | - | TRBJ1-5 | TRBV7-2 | CASSLGSDSNQPQHF | TGTGCCAGCAGCTTAGGGAGCGATAGCAATCAGCCCCAGCATTTT
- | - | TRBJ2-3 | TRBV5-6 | CASSLEGPADTQYF | TGTGCCAGCAGCTTGGAGGGACCAGCAGATACGCAGTATTTT
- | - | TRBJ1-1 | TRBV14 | CASSQVSGVGAFF | TGTGCCAGCAGCCAAGTTTCAGGGGTTGGGGCTTTCTTT
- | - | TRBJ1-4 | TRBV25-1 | CASSEYRTSNEKLFF | TGTGCCAGCAGTGAATATAGGACGTCTAATGAAAAACTGTTTTTT
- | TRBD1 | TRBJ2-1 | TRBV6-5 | CASSRGQGWDNEQFF | TGTGCCAGCAGCCGGGGACAGGGTTGGGACAATGAGCAGTTCTTC